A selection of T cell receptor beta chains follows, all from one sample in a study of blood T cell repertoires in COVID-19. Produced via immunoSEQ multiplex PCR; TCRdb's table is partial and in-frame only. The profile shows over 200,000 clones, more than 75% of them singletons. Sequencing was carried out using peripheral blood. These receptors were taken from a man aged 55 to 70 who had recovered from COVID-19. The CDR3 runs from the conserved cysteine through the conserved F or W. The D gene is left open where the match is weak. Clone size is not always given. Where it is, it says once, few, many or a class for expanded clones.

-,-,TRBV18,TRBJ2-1,CASSPPSTYNEQFF,TGTGCCAGCTCACCACCGAGTACTTACAATGAGCAGTTCTTC
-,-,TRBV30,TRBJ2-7,CAWSEDSAYEQYF,TGTGCCTGGAGTGAGGACTCAGCCTACGAGCAGTACTTC
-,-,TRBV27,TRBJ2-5,CATAMGGRETQYF,TGTGCCACCGCGATGGGGGGGCGAGAGACCCAGTACTTC
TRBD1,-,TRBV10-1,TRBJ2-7,CASSDSPGTGLSEQYF,TGCGCCAGCAGTGATAGTCCCGGGACAGGGCTATCTGAGCAGTACTTC
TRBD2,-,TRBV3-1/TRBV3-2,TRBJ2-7,CASSSQAGVSEQYF,TGTGCCAGCAGCAGCCAAGCGGGAGTGAGCGAGCAGTACTTC
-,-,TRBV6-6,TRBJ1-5,CASSYSGELSNQPQHF,TGTGCCAGCAGTTACTCGGGCGAGTTGAGCAATCAGCCCCAGCATTTT
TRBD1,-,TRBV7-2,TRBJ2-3,CASSSGTGLNTDTQYF,TGTGCCAGCAGCTCCGGGACAGGGTTGAACACAGATACGCAGTATTTT
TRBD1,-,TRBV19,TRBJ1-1,CASSTFYRGANTEAFF,TGTGCCAGTAGTACCTTCTACAGGGGCGCGAACACTGAAGCTTTCTTT
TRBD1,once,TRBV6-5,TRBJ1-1,CASTRQGAGTEAFF,TGTGCCAGCACGAGGCAGGGGGCTGGGACTGAAGCTTTCTTT
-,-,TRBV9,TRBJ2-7,CASSVDVAAQYYEQYF,TGTGCCAGCAGCGTAGATGTAGCGGCGCAATACTACGAGCAGTACTTC
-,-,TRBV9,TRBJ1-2,CASSATPGDGYTF,TGTGCCAGCAGCGCCACCCCCGGGGATGGCTACACCTTC
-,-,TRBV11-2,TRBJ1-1,CASSLAGRFTEAFF,TGTGCCAGCAGCTTGGCAGGGCGTTTCACTGAAGCTTTCTTT
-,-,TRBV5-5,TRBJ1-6,CASSLERGGSPLHF,TGTGCCAGCAGCTTGGAAAGGGGGGGTTCACCCCTCCACTTT
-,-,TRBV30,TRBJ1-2,CAWSVTDYGYTF,TGTGCCTGGAGTGTGACAGATTATGGCTACACCTTC
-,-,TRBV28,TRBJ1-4,CASSLSVGGQREKLFF,TGTGCCAGCAGCCTCTCAGTTGGGGGACAAAGGGAAAAACTGTTTTTT
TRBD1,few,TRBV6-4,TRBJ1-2,CASSPTGTGFGYTF,TGTGCCAGCAGTCCGACCGGGACAGGGTTTGGCTACACCTTC
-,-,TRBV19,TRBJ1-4,CASSIGSAPLFF,TGTGCCAGTAGTATAGGAAGCGCGCCTCTGTTTTTT
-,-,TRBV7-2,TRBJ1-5,CASSLPPGFNQPQHF,TGTGCCAGCAGCCTTCCGCCAGGGTTCAATCAGCCCCAGCATTTT
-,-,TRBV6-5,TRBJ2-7,CASSWRASSYEQYF,TGTGCCAGCAGTTGGAGAGCGAGCTCCTACGAGCAGTACTTC
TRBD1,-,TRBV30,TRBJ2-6,CAWSTRQGWGANVLTF,TGTGCCTGGAGTACGCGACAGGGGTGGGGGGCCAACGTCCTGACTTTC
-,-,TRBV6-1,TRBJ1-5,CASSERETGNQPQHF,TGTGCCAGCAGTGAACGGGAAACGGGCAATCAGCCCCAGCATTTT